This record covers a single T cell receptor (beta chain). The data are from a study of cytomegalovirus exposure and HLA in healthy donors. This PCR relied on a set of 60 Vbeta primers and 13 Jbeta primers. TCRdb's copy holds only in-frame clones and misses some; the assay was immunoSEQ multiplex PCR. The sample carries 130,000 to 150,000 clones, roughly 79% recorded once. Germline V lookup: CDR1 MDHEN, CDR2 SYDVKM. V gave up 8 bases and J gave up 0 bases, with 7 bases separating them. CDR3 size: 13 residues. This chain links TRBV28 with TRBJ1-4; D not certain. This clonotype was sampled from a woman aged 60-75 years in good health and CMV-seropositive. Sample: PBMCs. The chain's CDR3 is CASFSATNEKLFF. CDR3 DNA sequence: TGTGCCAGCTTCAGTGCAACTAATGAAAAACTGTTTTTT.